This TCR beta chain stems from a study of OX40 agonist ivuxolimab in advanced cancers. Worth noting for this clone: What it binds is not known.

Sequencing was performed with immunoSEQ multiplex PCR; in TCRdb, only in-frame clones are kept and a portion is missing. This table has under 20,000 clones, 82% appearing once. The CDR3 sequence is 16 residues long. Germline assignment: CDR1 ENHRY and CDR2 SYGVKD. Trimming stripped 3 bases from V and 4 bases from J, with 13 bases between. Study results and caveats: On average, a greater number of expanded clones characterised CD8+ T cells relative to CD4+.

This rearrangement joins TRBV10-3 to TRBJ2-6; tentative D call: TRBD2 (6 bases). This sample comprised CD4+ or CD8+ T cells sorted from blood, obtained in a trial of the OX40 agonist ivuxolimab. The source of this sequence is an adult with an advanced solid tumor such as melanoma, head and neck, liver or kidney cancer. The CDR3 loop is CAISDGLAFGANVLTF. CDR3 in DNA: TGTGCCATCAGTGATGGGCTAGCGTTCGGGGCCAACGTCCTGACTTTC.